Included here is one T cell receptor (beta chain) sequence, with context. Its antigen is unidentified. The data derive from a study of T cell responses to AZD1222 COVID-19 vaccine. Whole-study context: Timing groups of about 4 and about 12 weeks for second doses were pooled. Study results and limitations: There were mostly white British donors and more females than males, and clonal diversity was possibly underestimated.

TCRdb's table, derived via immunoSEQ multiplex PCR, lists solely in-frame clones and lacks some. Of tens of thousands of clones listed, approximately 88% are singletons. V was clipped by 0 bases and J by 10 bases, with 13 bases between them. Germline V gene data show CDR1 as SQVTM and CDR2 as ANQGSEA. The CDR3 contains 12 residues. The clonotype originates from an adult in good health. The chain combines TRBV29-1 with TRBJ2-7; D is perhaps TRBD1 (7 bases). Sequenced here: peripheral blood, sampled on day 0 of AZD1222 vaccination. CDR3 DNA sequence: TGCAGCGTTGAAGATCCCAGGGGGGTCCAGTACTTC. Translation: CSVEDPRGVQYF.